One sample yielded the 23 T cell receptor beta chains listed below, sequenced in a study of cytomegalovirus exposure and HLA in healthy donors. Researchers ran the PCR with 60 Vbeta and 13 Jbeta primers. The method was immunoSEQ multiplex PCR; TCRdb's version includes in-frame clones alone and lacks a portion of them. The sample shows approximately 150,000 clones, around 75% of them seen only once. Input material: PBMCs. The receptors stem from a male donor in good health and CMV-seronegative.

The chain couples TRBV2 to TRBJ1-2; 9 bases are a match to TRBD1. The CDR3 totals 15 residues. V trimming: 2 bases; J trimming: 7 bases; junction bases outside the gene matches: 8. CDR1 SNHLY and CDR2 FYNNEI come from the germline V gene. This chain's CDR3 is CASSELGQGAGGYTF. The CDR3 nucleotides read TGTGCCAGCAGTGAACTGGGACAGGGAGCGGGTGGCTACACCTTC.

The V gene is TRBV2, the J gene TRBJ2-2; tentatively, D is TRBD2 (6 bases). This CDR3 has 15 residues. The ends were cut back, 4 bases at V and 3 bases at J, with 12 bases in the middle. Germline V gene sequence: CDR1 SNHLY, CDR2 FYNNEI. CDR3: CASSGRRGDTGELFF. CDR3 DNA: TGTGCCAGCAGTGGCAGGCGGGGCGACACCGGGGAGCTGTTTTTT.

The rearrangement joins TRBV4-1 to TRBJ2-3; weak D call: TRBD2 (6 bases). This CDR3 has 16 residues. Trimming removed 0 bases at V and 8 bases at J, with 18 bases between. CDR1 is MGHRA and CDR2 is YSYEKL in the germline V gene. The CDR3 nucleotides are TGCGCCAGCAGCCAAGATCGGAGACTAGATAAGAGTACGCAGTATTTT. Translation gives CASSQDRRLDKSTQYF.

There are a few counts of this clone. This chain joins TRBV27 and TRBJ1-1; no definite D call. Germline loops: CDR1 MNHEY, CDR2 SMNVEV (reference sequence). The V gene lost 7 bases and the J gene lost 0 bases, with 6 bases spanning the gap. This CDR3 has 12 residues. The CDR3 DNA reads TGTGCCAGCAAACAGCTGAACACTGAAGCTTTCTTT. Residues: CASKQLNTEAFF.

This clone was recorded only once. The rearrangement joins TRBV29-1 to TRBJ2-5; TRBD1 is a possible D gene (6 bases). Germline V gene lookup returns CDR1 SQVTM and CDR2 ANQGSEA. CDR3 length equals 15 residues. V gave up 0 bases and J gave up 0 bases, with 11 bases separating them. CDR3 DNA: TGCAGCGTTGAAGATCTGTCAGGGGACCAAGAGACCCAGTACTTC. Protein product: CSVEDLSGDQETQYF.

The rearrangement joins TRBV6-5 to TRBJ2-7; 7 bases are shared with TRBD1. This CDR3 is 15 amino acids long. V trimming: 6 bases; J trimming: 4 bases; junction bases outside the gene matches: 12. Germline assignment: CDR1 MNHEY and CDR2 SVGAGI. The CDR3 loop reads CASRTGTANQYEQYF. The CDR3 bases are TGTGCCAGCAGGACCGGGACAGCCAACCAGTACGAGCAGTACTTC.

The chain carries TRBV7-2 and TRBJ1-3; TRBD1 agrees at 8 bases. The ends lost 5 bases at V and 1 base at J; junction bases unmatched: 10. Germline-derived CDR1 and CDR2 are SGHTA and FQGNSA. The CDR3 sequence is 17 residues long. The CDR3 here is CASSPRTGIGSGNTIYF. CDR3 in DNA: TGTGCCAGCAGCCCCCGGACAGGGATAGGGTCTGGAAACACCATATATTTT.

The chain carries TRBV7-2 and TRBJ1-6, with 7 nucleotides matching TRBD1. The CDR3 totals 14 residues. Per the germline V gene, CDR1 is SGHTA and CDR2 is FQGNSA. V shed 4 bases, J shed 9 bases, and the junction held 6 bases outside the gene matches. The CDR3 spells CASSSGQPPSPLHF. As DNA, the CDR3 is TGTGCCAGCAGCTCGGGACAGCCGCCTTCACCCCTCCACTTT.

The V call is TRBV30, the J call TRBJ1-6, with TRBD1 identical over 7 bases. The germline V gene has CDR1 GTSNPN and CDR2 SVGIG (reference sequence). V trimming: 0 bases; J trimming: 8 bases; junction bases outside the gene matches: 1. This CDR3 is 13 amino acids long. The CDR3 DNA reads TGTGCCTGGAGTGTTCAGGGGGATTCACCCCTCCACTTT. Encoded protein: CAWSVQGDSPLHF. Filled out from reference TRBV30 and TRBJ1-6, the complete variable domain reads SQTIHQWPATLVQPVGSPLSLECTVEGTSNPNLYWYRQAAGRGLQLLFYSVGIGQISSEVPQNLSASRPQDRQFILSSKKLLLSDSGFYLCAWSVQGDSPLHFGNGTRLTVT.

The CDR3 protein is CASSAQGQTNTGELFF. In DNA form, the CDR3 reads TGCGCCAGCAGTGCGCAGGGACAGACGAACACCGGGGAGCTGTTTTTT. V gene TRBV5-1 combines with J gene TRBJ2-2, with 7 positions matching TRBD1. CDR3 size: 16 residues. Germline CDR1 and CDR2: SGHRS and YFSETQ. V lost 5 bases to trimming and J lost 0 bases; unmatched junction nucleotides: 7.

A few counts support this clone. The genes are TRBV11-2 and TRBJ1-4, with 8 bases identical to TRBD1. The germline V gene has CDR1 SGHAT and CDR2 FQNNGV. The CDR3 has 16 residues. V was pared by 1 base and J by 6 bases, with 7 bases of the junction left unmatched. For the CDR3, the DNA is TGTGCCAGCAGCTTAGGGAGTCAGGGGGCGTATGAAAAACTGTTTTTT. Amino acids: CASSLGSQGAYEKLFF.

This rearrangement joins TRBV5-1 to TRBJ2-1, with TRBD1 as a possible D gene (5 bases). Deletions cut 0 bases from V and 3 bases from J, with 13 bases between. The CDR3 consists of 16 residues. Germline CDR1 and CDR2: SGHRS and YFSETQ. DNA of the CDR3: TGCGCCAGCAGCTTGGGCGCCCAGGGCGGCTACAATGAGCAGTTCTTC. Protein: CASSLGAQGGYNEQFF.

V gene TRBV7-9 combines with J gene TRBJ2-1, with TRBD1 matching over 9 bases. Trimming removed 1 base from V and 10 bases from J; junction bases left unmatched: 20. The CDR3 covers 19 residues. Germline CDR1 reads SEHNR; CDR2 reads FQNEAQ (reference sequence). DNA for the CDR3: TGTGCCAGCAGCTTAGTTCCCTGGCAACAGGGGGCTGCCTTCTACGAGCAGTTCTTC. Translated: CASSLVPWQQGAAFYEQFF.

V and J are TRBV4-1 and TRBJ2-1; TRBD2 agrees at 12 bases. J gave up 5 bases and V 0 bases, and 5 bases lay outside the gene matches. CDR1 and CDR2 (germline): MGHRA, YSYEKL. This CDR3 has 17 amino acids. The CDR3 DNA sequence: TGCGCCAGCAGCCAAGATTCCGGACTAGCGGGGCACAATGAGCAGTTCTTC. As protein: CASSQDSGLAGHNEQFF.

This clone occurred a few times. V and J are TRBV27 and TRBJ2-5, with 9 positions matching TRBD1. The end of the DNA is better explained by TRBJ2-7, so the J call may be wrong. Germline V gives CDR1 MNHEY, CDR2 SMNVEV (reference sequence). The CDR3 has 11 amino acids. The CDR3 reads CASRDRGEQYF. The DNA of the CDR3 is TGTGCCAGCAGGGACAGGGGCGAGCAGTACTTC.

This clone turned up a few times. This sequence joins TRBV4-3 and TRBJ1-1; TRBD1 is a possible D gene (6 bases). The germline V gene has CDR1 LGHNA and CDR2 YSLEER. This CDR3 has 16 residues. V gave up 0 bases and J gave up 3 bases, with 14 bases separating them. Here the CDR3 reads CASSQDLGGRYTEAFF. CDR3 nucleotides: TGCGCCAGCAGCCAAGATCTTGGGGGCCGCTACACTGAAGCTTTCTTT.

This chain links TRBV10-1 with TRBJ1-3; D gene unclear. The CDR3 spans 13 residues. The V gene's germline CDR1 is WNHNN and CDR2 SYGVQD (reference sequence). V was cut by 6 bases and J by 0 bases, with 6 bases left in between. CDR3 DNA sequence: TGCGCCAGCAGCGGGAGCTCTGGAAACACCATATATTTT. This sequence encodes CASSGSSGNTIYF.

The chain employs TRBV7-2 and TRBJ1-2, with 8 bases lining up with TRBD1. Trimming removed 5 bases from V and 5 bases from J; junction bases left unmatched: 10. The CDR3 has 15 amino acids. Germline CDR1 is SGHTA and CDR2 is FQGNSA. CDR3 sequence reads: CASSPTGTGIYGYTF. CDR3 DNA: TGTGCCAGCAGCCCAACCGGGACAGGAATTTATGGCTACACCTTC. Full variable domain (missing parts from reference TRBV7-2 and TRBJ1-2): GAGVSQSPSNKVTEKGKDVELRCDPISGHTALYWYRQSLGQGLEFLIYFQGNSAPDKSGLPSDRFSAERTGGSVSTLTIQRTQQEDSAVYLCASSPTGTGIYGYTFGSGTRLTVV.

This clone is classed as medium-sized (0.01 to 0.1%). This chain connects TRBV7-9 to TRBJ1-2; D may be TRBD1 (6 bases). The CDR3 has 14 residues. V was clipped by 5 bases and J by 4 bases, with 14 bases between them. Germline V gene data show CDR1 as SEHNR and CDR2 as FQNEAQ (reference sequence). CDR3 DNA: TGTGCCAGCAGCCAAGGGGGGGGCGTCTATGGCTACACCTTC. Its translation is CASSQGGGVYGYTF.

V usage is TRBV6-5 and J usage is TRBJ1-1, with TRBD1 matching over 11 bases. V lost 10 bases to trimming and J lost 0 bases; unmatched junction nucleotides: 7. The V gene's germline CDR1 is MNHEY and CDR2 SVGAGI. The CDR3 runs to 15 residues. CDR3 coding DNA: TGTGCCACCCGGACAGGGGGCGCGATGAACACTGAAGCTTTCTTT. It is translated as CATRTGGAMNTEAFF.

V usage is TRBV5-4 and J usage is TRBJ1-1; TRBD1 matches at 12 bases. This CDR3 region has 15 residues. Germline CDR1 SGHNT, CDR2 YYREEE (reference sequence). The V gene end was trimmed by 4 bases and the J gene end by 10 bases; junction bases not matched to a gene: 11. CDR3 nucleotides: TGTGCCAGCAGCCGCAGTCCGGGACAGGGGGCGTCAGCTTTCTTT. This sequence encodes CASSRSPGQGASAFF.

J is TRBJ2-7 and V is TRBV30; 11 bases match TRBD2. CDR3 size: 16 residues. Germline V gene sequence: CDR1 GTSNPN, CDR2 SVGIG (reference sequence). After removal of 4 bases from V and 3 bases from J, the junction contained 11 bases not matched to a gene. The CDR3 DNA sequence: TGTGCCTGGACCGCCGGAACTAGCGGGGGAATCTACGAGCAGTACTTC. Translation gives CAWTAGTSGGIYEQYF.

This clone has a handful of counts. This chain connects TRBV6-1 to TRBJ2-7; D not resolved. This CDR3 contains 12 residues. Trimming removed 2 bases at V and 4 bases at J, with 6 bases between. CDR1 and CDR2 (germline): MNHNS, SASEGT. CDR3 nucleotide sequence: TGTGCCAGCAGTGAAATCGGTTACGAGCAGTACTTC. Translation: CASSEIGYEQYF.